A single sample is the source of the 18 T cell receptor delta chains below, sequenced in a study of Vδ1+ human thymocytes. Sequences come from RNA converted to cDNA by reverse transcription. The CDR3 regions were amplified by multiplex PCR from V-gene primers to a constant-region primer. TCRdb re-called clones from the multiplex PCR reads using CATT. Among about 55,000 delta-chain clones listed, about 15% were seen once. These TCRs' antigens remain unknown. Findings of the study overall: Thymic TRG and TRD repertoires appeared highly polyclonal, with Gaussian CDR3 length distributions.

Sequencing was done on a sample of Vdelta1+ gamma-delta thymocytes from the thymus. Subset meaning: FACS-sorted CD3+ TCRalphabeta- TCRVdelta1+ TCRVdelta2- thymocytes. The receptors were gathered from a boy younger than two who had congenital heart surgery.

The sample holds one count of this clone. The rearrangement joins TRDV1 to TRDJ1; 12 bases line up with TRDD3. V shed 5 bases and J 6 bases; nucleotides not matched to a gene: 13. The CDR3 totals 17 residues. Germline loops: CDR1 TSWWSYY, CDR2 QGS. The CDR3 spells CALGLTPGTGGYNKLIF. DNA of the CDR3: TGTGCTCTTGGGCTTACGCCAGGTACTGGGGGATACAATAAACTCATCTTT.

This clone came up a few times. This may be a read error, as it is one base from a much larger clone. This CDR3 is also generated by other DNA sequences in the sample. The rearrangement links TRDV2 to TRDJ1; TRDD3 agrees at 9 bases. Unmatched junction bases numbered 10, after V lost 3 bases and J lost 0 bases. Germline CDR1 is GEAIGNYY and CDR2 is EKD. The CDR3 has 17 amino acids. CDR3 sequence reads: CACDPYWGTLYTDKLIF. DNA of the CDR3: TGTGCCTGTGACCCCTACTGGGGGACCCTGTACACCGATAAACTCATCTTT.

The chain carries TRDV1 and TRDJ1, with 9 nucleotides matching TRDD3. V shed 1 base and J 0 bases; nucleotides not matched to a gene: 12. CDR3 length: 19 residues. In germline, CDR1 is TSWWSYY, CDR2 QGS. The CDR3 here is CALGEPLFTGGENTDKLIF. The CDR3 nucleotides read TGTGCTCTTGGGGAACCACTTTTTACTGGGGGAGAAAACACCGATAAACTCATCTTT.

This clone is medium-sized within its sample. The chain uses TRDV2 and TRDJ1; 13 nucleotides agree with TRDD3. The CDR3 extends over 17 amino acids. Germline-derived CDR1 and CDR2 are GEAIGNYY and EKD. Germline trimming cut 0 bases from V and 0 bases from J; bases unmatched to any gene: 3. CDR3 nucleotide sequence: TGTGCCTGTGACACCGACTGGGGGATACGGTACACCGATAAACTCATCTTT. Translation gives CACDTDWGIRYTDKLIF.

This clone was detected a few times. The V call is TRDV1, the J call TRDJ1, with no clear D. Trimming removed 2 bases from V and 0 bases from J, with 16 bases in between. In germline, CDR1 is TSWWSYY, CDR2 QGS. This CDR3 has 17 amino acids. CDR3 residues: CALGETTSPIYTDKLIF. CDR3 nucleotides: TGTGCTCTTGGGGAAACTACGTCCCCTATTTACACCGATAAACTCATCTTT.

This clone appeared a few times. V is TRDV1 and J is TRDJ1; TRDD3 matches 12 bases. Trimming cost V 0 bases and J 12 bases; bases outside gene matches: 26. Germline V lookup: CDR1 TSWWSYY, CDR2 QGS. The CDR3 is 21 residues long. The CDR3 region is CALGELAVSHECTGGYKPVIF. DNA for the CDR3: TGTGCTCTTGGGGAACTAGCTGTCTCCCACGAATGTACTGGGGGATACAAGCCTGTCATCTTT.

The genes are TRDV1 and TRDJ1, with TRDD3 as a possible D gene (5 bases). Trimming cost V 3 bases and J 4 bases, with 24 bases left between them. CDR1 TSWWSYY and CDR2 QGS come from the germline V gene. This CDR3 spans 18 amino acids. The CDR3 sequence is CALGDTKLGHTLDDKLIF. As DNA, the CDR3 is TGTGCTCTTGGGGACACAAAGCTGGGCCATACTCTAGACGATAAACTCATCTTT.

This chain uses TRDV1 with TRDJ1; 13 positions match TRDD3. The CDR3 runs 25 residues. V lost 5 bases to trimming and J lost 0 bases; unmatched junction nucleotides: 30. Per the germline V gene, CDR1 is TSWWSYY and CDR2 is QGS. The CDR3 sequence: CALGTFPLFTGGYGLLQGDTDKLIF. Here the CDR3 DNA reads TGTGCTCTTGGGACATTCCCGCTCTTTACTGGGGGATACGGCCTTCTTCAAGGGGACACCGATAAACTCATCTTT.

This clone has a single count. The chain employs TRDV1 and TRDJ1, with TRDD3 identical over 9 bases. This CDR3 is built from 19 residues. Germline V gives CDR1 TSWWSYY, CDR2 QGS. J was trimmed by 3 bases and V by 6 bases; bases with no gene match: 20. Written as DNA, the CDR3 is TGTGCTCTTGGCCGCCCCTCCGTGCTACCTGGGGGATTCGCCGATAAACTCATCTTT. Protein: CALGRPSVLPGGFADKLIF.

The chain combines TRDV1 with TRDJ1, with 11 bases identical to TRDD3. The CDR3 is 18 amino acids. The V and J ends lost 4 bases and 7 bases, in that order; junction bases with no gene match: 17. In germline, CDR1 is TSWWSYY, CDR2 QGS. The CDR3 sequence is CALGALGTGGYGGPKLIF. CDR3 DNA: TGTGCTCTTGGGGCCCTCGGTACTGGGGGATATGGGGGACCTAAACTCATCTTT.

Of note for this clone: This specimen includes other DNA sequences encoding the same CDR3. The chain employs TRDV1 and TRDJ1; D is unclear. This CDR3 region has 15 residues. Trimming shortened V by 0 bases and J by 0 bases, and 8 bases separated the two germline ends. Germline V CDR1 and CDR2: TSWWSYY, QGS. In nucleotides, the CDR3 is TGTGCTCTTGGGGAACTGTCTCTGTACACCGATAAACTCATCTTT. Protein product: CALGELSLYTDKLIF.

This chain connects TRAV29/DV5 to TRDJ1, with TRDD3 as a possible D gene (6 bases). The germline V gene encodes CDR1 NSMFDY and CDR2 ISSIKDK. Trimming stripped 5 bases from V and 0 bases from J, with 17 bases between. This CDR3 region has 15 residues. The CDR3 DNA reads as TGTGCAGCCGCCCTGGGGATCCCGTACACCGATAAACTCATCTTT. It encodes CAAALGIPYTDKLIF.

This clone has a handful of counts. V usage is TRDV1 and J usage is TRDJ2; 9 nucleotides align to TRDD3. The J segment lost 8 bases and the V segment lost 4 bases, leaving 20 bases of the junction unmatched. The CDR3 covers 19 residues. CDR1 is TSWWSYY and CDR2 is QGS in the germline V gene. The CDR3 spells CALGVRGFSLLGEGAQLFF. For the CDR3, the DNA is TGTGCTCTTGGGGTCCGGGGTTTCTCCTTACTGGGGGAGGGCGCACAACTCTTCTTT.

Only one count was recorded for this clone. This may be a read error: a much more frequent sequence differs by one nucleotide. This rearrangement joins TRDV2 to TRDJ1, with D hard to call. Germline V CDR1 and CDR2: GEAIGNYY, EKD. The CDR3 is 15 amino acids. The V and J ends lost 0 bases and 0 bases respectively, with 10 bases between them. The CDR3 DNA is TGTGCCTGTGACACCGTTCCACCTGACACCGATAAACTCATCTTT. This translates into CACDTVPPDTDKLIF.

The chain couples TRDV1 to TRDJ1; D ambiguous. Germline CDR1 is TSWWSYY and CDR2 is QGS. Trimming cost V 0 bases and J 11 bases, with 25 bases left between them. The CDR3 loop spans 17 amino acids. CDR3 sequence: CALGELRPFDSTRSLIF. As DNA, the CDR3 is TGTGCTCTTGGGGAACTTAGACCATTCGATTCGACCCGCAGTCTCATCTTT.

This clone was seen a few times. The chain is built from TRDV1 and TRDJ1; no definite D call. Looked up from germline, CDR1 is TSWWSYY and CDR2 is QGS. CDR3 length equals 15 residues. The V end was cut by 2 bases, the J end by 0 bases, with 10 bases between. CDR3 DNA sequence: TGTGCTCTTGGGGAATTTAATTTAAACACCGATAAACTCATCTTT. It specifies CALGEFNLNTDKLIF.

This clone was seen only a few times. V gene TRDV1 combines with J gene TRDJ1; D is perhaps TRDD3 (5 bases). V shed 5 bases and J shed 1 base, with 23 bases lying between them. Germline CDR1 TSWWSYY, CDR2 QGS. The CDR3 runs to 18 residues. The CDR3 DNA sequence: TGTGCTCTTGGGAGTGTTGCAAGTGGGATCCCCGCCACCGATAAACTCATCTTT. It specifies CALGSVASGIPATDKLIF.

This clone is termed medium-sized. The V gene is TRDV2, the J gene TRDJ1; possibly TRDD3 for D (6 bases). The V gene's germline CDR1 is GEAIGNYY and CDR2 EKD. The length of the CDR3 is 16 residues. Trimming left V 0 bases short and J 7 bases short, with 20 bases between. Here the CDR3 reads CACDTERGSCRVKLIF. The CDR3 DNA follows: TGTGCCTGTGACACCGAACGGGGGAGCTGTCGTGTTAAACTCATCTTT.